One and the same sample provided the 3 T cell receptor beta chains below, sequenced in a study of shared clonotypes between healthy human individuals. TCRdb's copy holds only in-frame clones and misses some; the assay was immunoSEQ multiplex PCR. Here the sample spans 900,000 to 1,200,000 clones, roughly 74% being singletons. Source material: memory CD4+ T cells from PBMCs. As for subset: CD45RA-negative fraction. Source of these receptors: a man aged 18 to 29 in good health. Some clones in this sample may be carry-over from other donors' samples.

J is TRBJ1-5 and V is TRBV2, with D hard to call. Germline CDR1 is SNHLY and CDR2 is FYNNEI. This CDR3 has 13 residues. Deletions cut 0 bases from V and 7 bases from J, with 7 bases between. The DNA for the CDR3 is TGTGCCAGCAGTGAAGCCGGGTACCAGCCCCAGCATTTT. Translation gives CASSEAGYQPQHF.

This chain joins TRBV7-8 and TRBJ2-5; TRBD1 is a possible D gene (6 bases). This CDR3 has 14 amino acids. Trimming pared 5 bases from V and 3 bases from J, leaving 13 bases between. CDR1 is SGHVS and CDR2 is FQNEAQ in the germline V gene. The CDR3 coding sequence is TGTGCCAGCAGCGTAGGGACAATGGAAGAGACCCAGTACTTC. This gives the protein CASSVGTMEETQYF.

This rearrangement joins TRBV7-2 to TRBJ1-2; D might be TRBD1 (6 bases). The CDR3 totals 14 residues. V lost 1 base and J 7 bases, leaving 13 bases between the germline ends. CDR1 is SGHTA, CDR2 FQGNSA, per germline. Written as DNA, the CDR3 is TGTGCCAGCAGCTTAGTACAGGGAACGGGTGGCTACACCTTC. Amino acid sequence: CASSLVQGTGGYTF.